This paragraph covers one T cell receptor (beta chain) sequence. The antigen is not known. V lost 0 bases and J 2 bases, leaving 11 bases between the germline ends. The CDR3 contains 15 residues. The germline V gene encodes CDR1 MNHEY and CDR2 SVGAGI. This entry is derived from a study of post-analysis software for immune sequencing data. Study conclusions and caveats: Samples prepared in the same batch strongly co-clustered by F measure. In patients, roughly five TRBV segments were more frequent than in controls, with TRBV5-6, TRBV5-1 and TRBV20-1 among them.

Unique molecular identifiers were carried by the TCR beta cDNA libraries. T cells numbering roughly 1 to 10 million yielded 500,000 to 550,000 cDNA molecules. TCRdb ran MiXCR on the PCR reads and lists one entry per CDR3 protein. The table has hundreds of thousands of distinct CDR3 sequences, roughly 27% seen once; the top ten hold 0.55% to 0.65%. The V gene is TRBV6-5, the J gene TRBJ2-7; D perhaps matches TRBD1 (6 bases). The receptor was derived from a girl aged 10-17 years with multiple sclerosis. The sequenced material came from blood. CDR3: CASSYSTRGAYEQYF. The CDR3 coding sequence is TGTGCCAGCAGTTACTCGACCAGGGGAGCCTACGAGCAGTACTTC.